Each of the 30 T cell receptor beta chains below was sequenced from the same sample in a study of blood T cell repertoires in COVID-19. Libraries were prepared by immunoSEQ multiplex PCR; TCRdb keeps only in-frame clonotypes and omits some of them. The profile shows roughly 150,000 clones, more than 80% of them singletons. Specimen: peripheral blood. These receptors were collected from a man between 60 and 70 years old with acute or convalescent COVID-19.

The gene calls are TRBV7-9 and TRBJ2-7; 9 bases map to TRBD1. Germline CDR1 SEHNR, CDR2 FQNEAQ (reference sequence). With V trimmed by 5 bases and J by 3 bases, 5 bases remained unmatched. The CDR3 is made up of 14 amino acids. The CDR3 loop is CASSEDRGFYEQYF. The CDR3 DNA follows: TGTGCCAGCAGCGAGGACAGGGGATTCTACGAGCAGTACTTC.

About this clone: Sequence at one end of the junction differs from germline and may be a read error. This chain links TRBV5-1 with TRBJ1-1; D perhaps matches TRBD1 (6 bases). The CDR3 is made up of 19 amino acids. Germline CDR1 and CDR2: SGHRS and YFSETQ. The CDR3 sequence: CPSSWGGRGAGQMNTEAFF. The DNA for the CDR3 is TGCCCCAGCAGCTGGGGGGGGCGGGGGGCCGGACAGATGAACACTGAAGCTTTCTTT. The full variable domain, rest sourced from reference TRBV5-1 and TRBJ1-1, is KAGVTQTPRYLIKTRGQQVTLSCSPISGHRSVSWYQQTPGQGLQFLFEYFSETQRNKGNFPGRFSGRQFSNSRSEMNVSTLELGDSALYLCPSSWGGRGAGQMNTEAFFGQGTRLTVV.

The chain combines TRBV21-1 with TRBJ1-5; the listed D gene, TRBD1, was not tested against the DNA. TRBV21-1 is assigned pseudogene status. The CDR3 has 15 amino acids. The CDR3 spells CASSMTGVSNQPQHF. The CDR3 nucleotides read TGTGCCAGCAGCATGACAGGGGTTAGCAATCAGCCCCAGCATTTT.

This sequence joins TRBV2 and TRBJ1-1; 7 bases fit TRBD1. V lost 7 bases and J lost 6; bases outside the gene matches: 14. Germline CDR1 reads SNHLY; CDR2 reads FYNNEI. The CDR3 is 15 residues long. The chain's CDR3 is CASKTGNMWGSEAFF. CDR3 DNA sequence: TGTGCCAGCAAGACAGGGAACATGTGGGGGTCTGAAGCTTTCTTT.

The rearrangement joins TRBV18 to TRBJ1-3; D ambiguous. V lost 2 bases to trimming and J lost 0 bases, with 5 bases between them. Germline CDR1 KGHSH, CDR2 LQKENI. CDR3 length: 14 residues. CDR3 nucleotides: TGTGCCAGCTCACCAGCAGACTCTGGAAACACCATATATTTT. This gives the protein CASSPADSGNTIYF.

J is TRBJ1-1 and V is TRBV6-2 or TRBV6-3; 7 bases match TRBD1. The V gene end was trimmed by 6 bases and the J gene end by 6 bases; junction bases not matched to a gene: 10. Per the germline V gene, CDR1 is MNHEY and CDR2 is SVGEGT. CDR3 length: 14 amino acids. As DNA, the CDR3 is TGTGCCAGCAGCATCGGACAGGTTCCCGCTGAAGCTTTCTTT. As protein: CASSIGQVPAEAFF.

The genes are TRBV24-1 and TRBJ1-5; a possible D gene is TRBD1 (6 bases). The CDR3 consists of 14 residues. With 7 bases removed from V and 2 bases from J, the gap between germline ends came to 11 bases. Germline loops: CDR1 KGHDR, CDR2 SFDVKD. The DNA of the CDR3 is TGTGCCACCAGCCAACAGGGTGGCAATCAGCCCCAGCATTTT. This codes for CATSQQGGNQPQHF.

This chain joins TRBV2 and TRBJ2-5; 10 nucleotides match TRBD2. V was clipped by 3 bases and J by 5 bases; unmatched bases: 0. The CDR3 contains 13 residues. In germline, CDR1 is SNHLY, CDR2 FYNNEI. The CDR3 sequence: CASSETSGETQYF. The CDR3 nucleotides are TGTGCCAGCAGTGAGACTAGCGGGGAGACCCAGTACTTC.

The chain joins TRBV30 to TRBJ2-7; tentative D call: TRBD1 (6 bases). The CDR3 has 12 residues. CDR1 GTSNPN and CDR2 SVGIG come from the germline V gene (reference sequence). The V gene lost 3 bases and the J gene lost 4 bases, with 10 bases spanning the gap. The CDR3 region is CAWSVQGYEQYF. The CDR3 nucleotides read TGTGCCTGGAGCGTTCAGGGGTACGAGCAGTACTTC.

The chain links TRBV7-9 to TRBJ2-7, with D tentatively TRBD1 (5 bases). The V gene's germline CDR1 is SEHNR and CDR2 FQNEAQ (reference sequence). The CDR3 is 14 residues long. Trimming took 2 bases from V and 5 from J, leaving 13 bases between them. The DNA of the CDR3 is TGTGCCAGCAGCTTAATGTGGGCACAGGACGAGCAGTACTTC. Translation: CASSLMWAQDEQYF.

The rearrangement uses TRBV29-1 and TRBJ1-4, with 11 nucleotides matching TRBD1. This CDR3 has 16 amino acids. Germline V gene sequence: CDR1 SQVTM, CDR2 ANQGSEA. Trimming removed 6 bases from V and 3 bases from J; junction bases left unmatched: 9. The CDR3 reads CSVQSGQGASNEKLFF. The CDR3 bases are TGCAGCGTACAATCCGGACAGGGGGCATCTAATGAAAAACTGTTTTTT.

This clone was seen more than once but under ten times. The chain carries TRBV6-5 and TRBJ1-1, with 8 bases lining up with TRBD1. CDR3 size: 14 residues. The trim removed 5 bases at V and 6 bases at J, leaving 8 bases unmatched. CDR1 is MNHEY, CDR2 SVGAGI, per germline. In DNA, the CDR3 is TGTGCCAGCAGTACCGGACAGGGAAGGTCTGAAGCTTTCTTT. It translates to CASSTGQGRSEAFF.

The V and J genes are TRBV5-1 and TRBJ1-3; 7 nucleotides line up with TRBD1. There are 16 residues in the CDR3. CDR1 and CDR2 (germline): SGHRS, YFSETQ. V trimming: 4 bases; J trimming: 0 bases; junction bases outside the gene matches: 7. The CDR3 DNA reads TGCGCCAGCAGCGTGGACAGGACTAGCTCTGGAAACACCATATATTTT. Translating it yields CASSVDRTSSGNTIYF.

CDR3 sequence: CASSLGSGVDTQYF. The CDR3 DNA reads TGTGCCAGCAGCTTAGGTTCAGGGGTGGATACGCAGTATTTT. This chain links TRBV7-8 with TRBJ2-3; maybe TRBD1 (6 bases). CDR1 is SGHVS, CDR2 FQNEAQ, per germline. Trimming cost V 1 base and J 6 bases, with 11 bases left between them. The CDR3 is made up of 14 amino acids.

The chain employs TRBV18 and TRBJ2-1, with D uncertain. This CDR3 has 17 residues. Trimming stripped 1 base from V and 0 bases from J, with 13 bases between. The germline gives CDR1 KGHSH, CDR2 LQKENI. This CDR3 is CASSPRRGSSSYNEQFF. CDR3 DNA: TGTGCCAGCTCACCACGGAGAGGATCCAGCTCCTACAATGAGCAGTTCTTC. Using reference TRBV18 and TRBJ2-1 for the parts outside the CDR3, the full variable domain is NAGVMQNPRHLVRRRGQEARLRCSPMKGHSHVYWYRQLPEEGLKFMVYLQKENIIDESGMPKERFSAEFPKEGPSILRIQQVVRGDSAAYFCASSPRRGSSSYNEQFFGPGTRLTVL.

The CDR3 nucleotides read TGTGCCAGCAGCCAACAAGGACAGAAAACCTACGAGCAGTACTTC. Translation gives CASSQQGQKTYEQYF. The chain combines TRBV6-5 with TRBJ2-7; D is possibly TRBD1 (6 bases). The CDR3 consists of 15 residues. CDR1 and CDR2 from the germline V gene are MNHEY and SVGAGI. Between the trimmed V and J ends, which lost 6 bases and 2 bases, there was a span of 17 bases.

The chain combines TRBV7-2 with TRBJ2-7; TRBD1 agrees at 7 bases. The germline gives CDR1 SGHTA, CDR2 FQGNSA. The trim removed 3 bases at V and 2 bases at J, leaving 1 base unmatched. The length of the CDR3 is 13 residues. CDR3 in amino acids: CASSFDRAYEQYF. The CDR3 DNA is TGTGCCAGCAGCTTTGACAGGGCCTACGAGCAGTACTTC.

V and J are TRBV5-4 and TRBJ2-7, with 8 bases lining up with TRBD2. The CDR3 runs to 13 residues. Looked up from germline, CDR1 is SGHNT and CDR2 is YYREEE (reference sequence). J gave up 7 bases and V 4 bases, and 7 bases lay outside the gene matches. This CDR3 reads CASSRSGGSEQYF. In nucleotides, the CDR3 is TGTGCCAGCAGCCGGAGCGGGGGTTCAGAGCAGTACTTC.

The chain is built from TRBV5-1 and TRBJ2-7; 7 bases are a match to TRBD1. The ends lost 3 bases at V and 0 bases at J; junction bases unmatched: 3. The CDR3 covers 14 residues. Germline assignment: CDR1 SGHRS and CDR2 YFSETQ. The DNA for the CDR3 is TGCGCCAGCAGCTCCGGGACAGCCTCCTACGAGCAGTACTTC. Translation gives CASSSGTASYEQYF. The complete variable domain, with remaining parts taken from reference TRBV5-1 and TRBJ2-7, reads KAGVTQTPRYLIKTRGQQVTLSCSPISGHRSVSWYQQTPGQGLQFLFEYFSETQRNKGNFPGRFSGRQFSNSRSEMNVSTLELGDSALYLCASSSGTASYEQYFGPGTRLTVT.

The V gene is TRBV29-1, the J gene TRBJ1-2; weak D call: TRBD1 (6 bases). Germline CDR1 is SQVTM and CDR2 is ANQGSEA. The CDR3 runs 13 residues. V gave up 7 bases and J gave up 3 bases, with 15 bases separating them. In nucleotides, the CDR3 is TGCAGCGCCGATTTACAGGGTTACTATGGCTACACCTTC. As protein: CSADLQGYYGYTF.

This clone was observed a few times. V and J are TRBV5-1 and TRBJ2-3; D perhaps matches TRBD1 (6 bases). Germline CDR1 reads SGHRS; CDR2 reads YFSETQ. This CDR3 region has 15 residues. Trimming took off 8 bases at V and 2 bases at J, with 18 bases between the two ends. This CDR3 is CASNRGTYITDTQYF. The DNA for the CDR3 is TGCGCCAGTAACCGTGGGACATACATCACAGATACGCAGTATTTT.

V gene TRBV19 combines with J gene TRBJ2-2, with 7 positions matching TRBD2. Looked up from germline, CDR1 is LNHDA and CDR2 is SQIVND (reference sequence). After removal of 7 bases from V and 6 bases from J, the junction contained 8 bases not matched to a gene. This CDR3 comprises 14 residues. CDR3 protein: CASTSGATPGELFF. CDR3 nucleotides: TGTGCCAGTACCAGCGGGGCCACGCCCGGGGAGCTGTTTTTT.

CDR3 protein: CASNEQGNSPLHF. The CDR3 coding sequence is TGTGCCAGCAACGAACAGGGTAATTCACCCCTCCACTTT. The rearrangement joins TRBV2 to TRBJ1-6, with D perhaps TRBD1 (6 bases). The germline V gene encodes CDR1 SNHLY and CDR2 FYNNEI. This CDR3 has 13 amino acids. V shed 7 bases and J shed 6 bases, with 10 bases lying between them.

This clone was detected only a few times. The chain combines TRBV2 with TRBJ2-7, with D hard to call. This CDR3 has 13 amino acids. The V end lost 3 bases, the J end lost 2 bases, and 8 bases lay between the germline ends. Germline-derived CDR1 and CDR2 are SNHLY and FYNNEI. CDR3: CASSEGRPYEQYF. As DNA, the CDR3 is TGTGCCAGCAGTGAGGGCCGACCCTACGAGCAGTACTTC.

This chain joins TRBV7-9 and TRBJ2-3, with TRBD1 identical over 7 bases. V lost 5 bases to trimming and J lost 2 bases; unmatched junction nucleotides: 10. Germline V gene lookup returns CDR1 SEHNR and CDR2 FQNEAQ (reference sequence). The CDR3 spans 16 residues. CDR3 bases: TGTGCCAGCAGCGACTACAGGGGTACTTACACAGATACGCAGTATTTT. Translation: CASSDYRGTYTDTQYF. Full variable domain (outside the CDR3, taken from reference TRBV7-9 and TRBJ2-3): DTGVSQNPRHKITKRGQNVTFRCDPISEHNRLYWYRQTLGQGPEFLTYFQNEAQLEKSRLLSDRFSAERPKGSFSTLEIQRTEQGDSAMYLCASSDYRGTYTDTQYFGPGTRLTVL.

The rearrangement uses TRBV7-9 and TRBJ1-2, with TRBD1 identical over 7 bases. This CDR3 has 13 amino acids. The germline CDR1 and CDR2 sequences are SEHNR and FQNEAQ (reference sequence). Germline trimming cut 10 bases from V and 5 bases from J; bases unmatched to any gene: 10. CDR3 amino acids: CAIEGARRYGYTF. CDR3 coding DNA: TGTGCCATAGAGGGGGCTCGTCGATATGGCTACACCTTC.

The rearrangement joins TRBV2 to TRBJ2-7, with 7 bases that match TRBD2. The germline V gene encodes CDR1 SNHLY and CDR2 FYNNEI. CDR3 length: 14 amino acids. Germline trimming cut 6 bases from V and 5 bases from J; bases unmatched to any gene: 10. CDR3 residues: CASSPGRGVHEQYF. As DNA, the CDR3 is TGTGCCAGCAGCCCCGGACGGGGGGTCCACGAGCAGTACTTC.

Here the CDR3 reads CASDPHFCVGTPQSSYNSPLHF. The CDR3 bases are TGTGCCAGCGACCCCCATTTTTGTGTGGGGACACCGCAGAGCTCCTATAATTCACCCCTCCACTTT. The chain couples TRBV21-1 to TRBJ1-6; TRBD1, the D gene given by the table, was not confirmed from the DNA. TRBV21-1 has pseudogene status. CDR3 length: 22 amino acids.

The chain is built from TRBV4-2 and TRBJ2-2, with 7 bases fitting TRBD1. This CDR3 has 15 amino acids. Per the germline V gene, CDR1 is LGHNA and CDR2 is YNFKEQ. Trimming took 1 base from V and 8 from J; bases not matched to a gene: 7. This CDR3 reads CASSQVTGAHGELFF. The DNA of the CDR3 is TGTGCCAGCAGCCAAGTAACAGGGGCGCATGGGGAGCTGTTTTTT.

The rearrangement uses TRBV2 and TRBJ2-5; no firm D call. Germline values: CDR1 SNHLY, CDR2 FYNNEI. Trimming cost V 6 bases and J 1 base, with 12 bases left between them. The CDR3 has 14 residues. In DNA, the CDR3 is TGTGCCAGCAGGCCAGCTCCTAGCCAAGAGACCCAGTACTTC. It yields the protein CASRPAPSQETQYF. Full variable domain (missing parts from reference TRBV2 and TRBJ2-5): EPEVTQTPSHQVTQMGQEVILRCVPISNHLYFYWYRQILGQKVEFLVSFYNNEISEKSEIFDDQFSVERPDGSNFTLKIRSTKLEDSAMYFCASRPAPSQETQYFGPGTRLLVL.